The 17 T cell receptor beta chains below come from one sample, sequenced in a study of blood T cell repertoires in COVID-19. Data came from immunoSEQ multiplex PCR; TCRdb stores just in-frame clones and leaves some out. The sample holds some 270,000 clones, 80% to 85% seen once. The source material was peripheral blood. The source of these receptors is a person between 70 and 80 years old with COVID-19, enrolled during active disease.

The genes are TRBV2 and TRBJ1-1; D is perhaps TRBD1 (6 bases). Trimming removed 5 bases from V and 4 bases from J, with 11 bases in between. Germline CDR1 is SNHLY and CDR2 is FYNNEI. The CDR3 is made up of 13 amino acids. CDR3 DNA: TGTGCCAGCAGTTACAGGGTATTCACTGAAGCTTTCTTT. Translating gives CASSYRVFTEAFF.

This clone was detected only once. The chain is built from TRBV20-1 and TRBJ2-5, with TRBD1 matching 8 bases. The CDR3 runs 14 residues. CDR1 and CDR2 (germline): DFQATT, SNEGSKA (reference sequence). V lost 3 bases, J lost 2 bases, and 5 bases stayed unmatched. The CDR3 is CSASPTGGQETQYF. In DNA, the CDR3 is TGCAGTGCTAGTCCTACAGGGGGACAAGAGACCCAGTACTTC.

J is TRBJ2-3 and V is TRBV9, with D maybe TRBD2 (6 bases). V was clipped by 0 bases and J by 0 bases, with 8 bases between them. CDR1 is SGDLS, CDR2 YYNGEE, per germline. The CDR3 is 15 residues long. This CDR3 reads CASSVVGTSTDTQYF. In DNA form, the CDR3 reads TGTGCCAGCAGCGTAGTAGGGACTAGCACAGATACGCAGTATTTT. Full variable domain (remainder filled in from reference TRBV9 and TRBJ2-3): DSGVTQTPKHLITATGQRVTLRCSPRSGDLSVYWYQQSLDQGLQFLIQYYNGEERAKGNILERFSAQQFPDLHSELNLSSLELGDSALYFCASSVVGTSTDTQYFGPGTRLTVL.

Written as DNA, the CDR3 is TGTGCCAGCAGTTTGAACCCCGGGACAGGGAAGAATGAGCAGTTCTTC. This translates into CASSLNPGTGKNEQFF. The chain has TRBV28 and TRBJ2-1, with 9 bases fitting TRBD1. The germline V gene has CDR1 MDHEN and CDR2 SYDVKM. The CDR3 is 16 residues long. Unmatched junction bases numbered 10, after V lost 3 bases and J lost 7 bases.

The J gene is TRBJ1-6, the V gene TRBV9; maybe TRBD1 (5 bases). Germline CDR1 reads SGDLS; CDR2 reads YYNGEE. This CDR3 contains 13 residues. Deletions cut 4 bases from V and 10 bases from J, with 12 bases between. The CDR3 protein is CASSFQGGSPLHF. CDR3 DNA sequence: TGTGCCAGCAGCTTCCAGGGTGGCTCACCCCTCCACTTT.

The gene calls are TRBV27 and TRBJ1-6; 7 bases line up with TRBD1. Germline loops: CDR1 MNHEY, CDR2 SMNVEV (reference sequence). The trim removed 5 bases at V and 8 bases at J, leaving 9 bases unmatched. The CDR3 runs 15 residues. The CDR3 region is CASSVNRDRHSPLHF. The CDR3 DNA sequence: TGTGCCAGCAGTGTAAACCGGGACAGACATTCACCCCTCCACTTT.

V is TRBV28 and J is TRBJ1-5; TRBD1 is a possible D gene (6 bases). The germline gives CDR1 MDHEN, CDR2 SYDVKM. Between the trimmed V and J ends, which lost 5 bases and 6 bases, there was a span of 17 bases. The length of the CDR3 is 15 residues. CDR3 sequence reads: CASSSRGGRGQPQHF. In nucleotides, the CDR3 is TGTGCCAGCAGTAGCCGCGGGGGGCGCGGTCAGCCCCAGCATTTT.

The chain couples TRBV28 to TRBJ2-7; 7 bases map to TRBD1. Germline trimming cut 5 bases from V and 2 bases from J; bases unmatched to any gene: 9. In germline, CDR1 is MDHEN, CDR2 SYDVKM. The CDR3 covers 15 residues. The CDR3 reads CASSTGTETPYEQYF. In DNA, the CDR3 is TGTGCCAGCAGTACCGGGACAGAAACCCCCTACGAGCAGTACTTC.

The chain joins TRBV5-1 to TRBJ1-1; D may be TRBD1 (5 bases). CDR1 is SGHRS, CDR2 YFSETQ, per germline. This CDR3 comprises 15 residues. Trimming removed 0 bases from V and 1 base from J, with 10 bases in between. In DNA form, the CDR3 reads TGCGCCAGCAGCTTGGTGCGTGACAGGAACACTGAAGCTTTCTTT. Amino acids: CASSLVRDRNTEAFF.

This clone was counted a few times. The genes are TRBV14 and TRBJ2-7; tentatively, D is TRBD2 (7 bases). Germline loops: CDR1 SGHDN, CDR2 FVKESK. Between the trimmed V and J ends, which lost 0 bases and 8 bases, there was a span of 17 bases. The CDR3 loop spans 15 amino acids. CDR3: CASSQDLGGQAKQYF. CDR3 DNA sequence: TGTGCCAGCAGCCAAGATTTGGGGGGGCAGGCCAAGCAGTACTTC.

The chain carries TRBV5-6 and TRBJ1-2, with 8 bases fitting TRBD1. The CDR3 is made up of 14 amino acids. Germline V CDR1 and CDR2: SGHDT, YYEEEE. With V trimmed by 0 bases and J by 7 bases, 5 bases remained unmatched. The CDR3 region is CASSLEQGARGYTF. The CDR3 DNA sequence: TGTGCCAGCAGCTTGGAGCAGGGGGCGCGTGGCTACACCTTC. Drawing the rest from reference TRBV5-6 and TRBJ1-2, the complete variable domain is DAGVTQSPTHLIKTRGQQVTLRCSPKSGHDTVSWYQQALGQGPQFIFQYYEEEERQRGNFPDRFSGHQFPNYSSELNVNALLLGDSALYLCASSLEQGARGYTFGSGTRLTVV.

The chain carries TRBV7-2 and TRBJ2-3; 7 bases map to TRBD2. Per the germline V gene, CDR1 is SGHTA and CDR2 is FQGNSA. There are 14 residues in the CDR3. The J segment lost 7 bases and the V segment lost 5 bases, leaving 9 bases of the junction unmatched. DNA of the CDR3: TGTGCCAGCAGCGGGGGACTACCGCCACATACGCAGTATTTT. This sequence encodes CASSGGLPPHTQYF.

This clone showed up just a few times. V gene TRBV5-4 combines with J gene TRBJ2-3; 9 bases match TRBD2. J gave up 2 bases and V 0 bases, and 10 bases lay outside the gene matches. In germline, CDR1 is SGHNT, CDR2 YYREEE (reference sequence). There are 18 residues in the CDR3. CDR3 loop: CASSLVGLAGIHTDTQYF. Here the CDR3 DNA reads TGTGCCAGCAGCTTGGTAGGTCTAGCGGGGATTCACACAGATACGCAGTATTTT. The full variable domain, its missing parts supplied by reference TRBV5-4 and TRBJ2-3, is ETGVTQSPTHLIKTRGQQVTLRCSSQSGHNTVSWYQQALGQGPQFIFQYYREEENGRGNFPPRFSGLQFPNYSSELNVNALELDDSALYLCASSLVGLAGIHTDTQYFGPGTRLTVL.

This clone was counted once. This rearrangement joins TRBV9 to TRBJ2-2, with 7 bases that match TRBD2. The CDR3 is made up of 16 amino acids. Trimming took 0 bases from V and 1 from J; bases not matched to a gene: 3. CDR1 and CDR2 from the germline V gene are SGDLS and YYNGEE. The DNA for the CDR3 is TGTGCCAGCAGCGTAGATGTAGCGGGGAACACCGGGGAGCTGTTTTTT. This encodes CASSVDVAGNTGELFF.

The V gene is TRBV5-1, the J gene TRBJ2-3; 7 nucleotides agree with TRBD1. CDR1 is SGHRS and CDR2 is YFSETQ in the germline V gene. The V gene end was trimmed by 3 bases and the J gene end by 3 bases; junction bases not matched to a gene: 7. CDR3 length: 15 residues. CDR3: CASSSGTVTTDTQYF. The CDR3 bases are TGCGCCAGCAGCTCCGGGACAGTGACAACAGATACGCAGTATTTT.

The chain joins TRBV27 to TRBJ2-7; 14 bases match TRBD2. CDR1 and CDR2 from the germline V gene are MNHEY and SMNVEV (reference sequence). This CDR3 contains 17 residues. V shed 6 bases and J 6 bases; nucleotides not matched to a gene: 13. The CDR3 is CASSLLSGLAGGGEQYF. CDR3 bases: TGTGCCAGCAGCCTTCTTTCCGGACTAGCGGGGGGCGGCGAGCAGTACTTC.

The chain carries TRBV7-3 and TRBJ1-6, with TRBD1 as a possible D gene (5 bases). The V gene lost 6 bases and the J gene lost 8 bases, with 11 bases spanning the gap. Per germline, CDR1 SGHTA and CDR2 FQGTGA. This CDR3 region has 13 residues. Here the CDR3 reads CASSLTADSPLHF. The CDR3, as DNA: TGTGCCAGCAGTTTGACAGCAGATTCACCCCTCCACTTT.